The 5 T cell receptor beta chains presented below share a single source sample, sequenced in a study of T cell repertoires in cytomegalovirus infection. These receptors have no known antigen. Each CDR3 protein is one row after TCRdb ran MiXCR on the reads. This sample has about 78,000 distinct CDR3 sequences, with about 37% found just once. The sequencing used CD8+ T cells from cultured PBMCs, collected from culture after CMV antigen stimulation. All receptors come from a human donor in good health (CMV status not recorded). Some clones in this sample may be carry-over from other donors' samples.

The chain recombines TRBV7-2 with TRBJ2-7, with 12 bases fitting TRBD2. Germline V CDR1 and CDR2: SGHTA, FQGNSA. Trimming cost V 1 base and J 3 bases; bases outside gene matches: 4. The CDR3 contains 16 residues. In DNA, the CDR3 is TGTGCCAGCAGCTTAGTTCTAGCGGGGGGGGGCTACGAGCAGTACTTC. Protein product: CASSLVLAGGGYEQYF.

This clonotype showed up just a few times. DNA for the CDR3: TGTGCCAGCAGCTTGTACCCAGATACTAACTATGGCTACACCTTC. It is translated as CASSLYPDTNYGYTF. This chain connects TRBV7-3 to TRBJ1-2; D is undetermined. The V end lost 3 bases, the J end lost 0 bases, and 11 bases lay between the germline ends. The germline gives CDR1 SGHTA, CDR2 FQGTGA. The CDR3 length is 15 residues.

In its sample, this clonotype was seen a few times. V is TRBV12-3 or TRBV12-4 and J is TRBJ2-1; TRBD2 agrees at 12 bases. V lost 5 bases, J lost 0 bases, and 5 bases stayed unmatched. CDR3 length equals 17 residues. In nucleotides, the CDR3 is TGTGCCAGCAGTGGACTAGCGGGGACAAGCTCCTACAATGAGCAGTTCTTC. This translates into CASSGLAGTSSYNEQFF.

The V and J genes are TRBV6-5 and TRBJ2-7; possible D gene TRBD1, 5 bases. Trimming pared 0 bases from V and 2 bases from J, leaving 14 bases between. The germline V gene has CDR1 MNHEY and CDR2 SVGAGI. The CDR3 sequence is 16 residues long. CDR3 bases: TGTGCCAGCAGTTACTCGAATGGCGACAGCACCTACGAGCAGTACTTC. Its translation is CASSYSNGDSTYEQYF.

The chain links TRBV7-6 to TRBJ2-2; D is tentatively TRBD1 or TRBD2 (5 bases each). The V gene lost 0 bases and the J gene lost 3 bases, with 14 bases spanning the gap. The CDR3 consists of 17 residues. CDR1 and CDR2 (germline): SGHVS, FNYEAQ. The CDR3 DNA sequence: TGTGCCAGCAGCTTAGCAGTTGAGGGGCGCGACACCGGGGAGCTGTTTTTT. It codes for CASSLAVEGRDTGELFF. The full variable domain, with the rest looked up from reference TRBV7-6 and TRBJ2-2, is GAGVSQSPRYKVTKRGQDVALRCDPISGHVSLYWYRQALGQGPEFLTYFNYEAQQDKSGLPNDRFSAERPEGSISTLTIQRTEQRDSAMYRCASSLAVEGRDTGELFFGEGSRLTVL.